One and the same sample provided the 19 T cell receptor beta chains below, sequenced in a study of T cells after yellow fever vaccination. TCRdb analysed the 5' RACE reads with MiXCR anew, one entry per CDR3 protein. The table has 120,000 to 150,000 distinct CDR3 sequences, roughly 8% seen once; the top ten hold 0.55% to 0.9%. Source: CD4+ T cells sorted from PBMCs, taken 5 days after the yellow fever booster vaccination. These receptors were taken from a man between 25 and 39 years old who received the YFV17D yellow fever vaccine.

This clonotype appeared many times. This chain connects TRBV20-1 to TRBJ2-3, with TRBD2 identical over 9 bases. V shed 5 bases, J shed 6 bases, and the junction held 9 bases outside the gene matches. The CDR3 loop spans 14 amino acids. Germline CDR1 and CDR2: DFQATT and SNEGSKA (reference sequence). CDR3 in amino acids: CSAPLSGSGDTQYF. The CDR3 DNA reads TGCAGTGCTCCCCTTAGCGGGAGTGGGGATACGCAGTATTTT.

This chain links TRBV20-1 with TRBJ2-1, with 14 nucleotides matching TRBD2. V was pared by 7 bases and J by 0 bases, with 11 bases of the junction left unmatched. CDR3 size: 18 residues. Germline V gene data show CDR1 as DFQATT and CDR2 as SNEGSKA (reference sequence). In DNA, the CDR3 is TGCAGTGTCACCGGGACTAGCGGGAGTTGGAGCTCCTACAATGAGCAGTTCTTC. Protein sequence: CSVTGTSGSWSSYNEQFF.

This clonotype was seen repeatedly, ten times or more. The chain is built from TRBV4-3 and TRBJ1-2; D not certain. With 3 bases removed from V and 7 bases from J, the gap between germline ends came to 9 bases. The CDR3 contains 12 residues. CDR1 and CDR2 (germline): LGHNA, YSLEER. The CDR3 is CASSHNRGGYTF. DNA of the CDR3: TGCGCCAGCAGCCATAATCGTGGTGGCTACACCTTC.

The chain carries TRBV19 and TRBJ2-5, with D possibly being TRBD2 (5 bases). Germline CDR1 is LNHDA and CDR2 is SQIVND (reference sequence). CDR3 length: 15 residues. Trimming left V 5 bases short and J 2 bases short, with 15 bases between. CDR3 in amino acids: CASSRARWEQETQYF. The DNA for the CDR3 is TGTGCCAGTAGTCGGGCGAGATGGGAGCAAGAGACCCAGTACTTC.

This clonotype has a count of ten or more. The chain combines TRBV20-1 with TRBJ1-6; no definite D call. V was trimmed by 6 bases and J by 7 bases, leaving 10 bases between them. Germline CDR1 DFQATT, CDR2 SNEGSKA (reference sequence). The CDR3 has 12 amino acids. The CDR3 DNA follows: TGCAGTGCCCACGTCAGGAATTCACCCCTCCACTTT. It yields the protein CSAHVRNSPLHF.

This clonotype has a single count. The junction departs from the called germline gene at one end, perhaps through a read error. This chain joins TRBV5-7 and TRBJ2-2, with D perhaps matching TRBD1 (6 bases). TRBV5-7 is designated an ORF whose function remains uncertain. The CDR3 contains 17 residues. CDR3 in amino acids: CASSSGTQCWNAGELFF. The CDR3 nucleotides read TGTGCCAGCAGCTCCGGGACACAGTGCTGGAACGCCGGGGAGCTGTTTTTT.

This clonotype was recorded at least ten times. The chain combines TRBV9 with TRBJ2-5; D is undetermined. The CDR3 has 14 residues. Germline-derived CDR1 and CDR2 are SGDLS and YYNGEE. V shed 0 bases and J shed 5 bases, with 11 bases lying between them. In DNA, the CDR3 is TGTGCCAGCAGCGTAGATTTCAGTTTGGAGACCCAGTACTTC. Amino acids: CASSVDFSLETQYF.

Many counts were recorded for this clonotype. The rearrangement uses TRBV5-6 and TRBJ1-2, with D possibly matching TRBD1 (5 bases). CDR1 SGHDT and CDR2 YYEEEE come from the germline V gene. V was cut by 6 bases and J by 3 bases, with 18 bases left in between. The CDR3 has 15 residues. The CDR3 coding sequence is TGTGCCAGCACCTCCCCTGAGGGGCTCTACTATGGCTACACCTTC. Its translation is CASTSPEGLYYGYTF.

At least ten counts were recorded for this clonotype. This chain's CDR3 is CASSVSPTNTYEQYF. The CDR3 coding sequence is TGCGCCAGCAGCGTCTCGCCTACTAACACCTACGAGCAGTACTTC. The V call is TRBV5-1, the J call TRBJ2-7; D unclear. The CDR3 is made up of 15 amino acids. CDR1 and CDR2 (germline): SGHRS, YFSETQ. Trimming stripped 4 bases from V and 2 bases from J, with 16 bases between.

The chain is built from TRBV12-3 or TRBV12-4 and TRBJ2-2, with D possibly matching TRBD2 (6 bases). V gave up 6 bases and J gave up 3 bases, with 17 bases separating them. The length of the CDR3 is 16 residues. The CDR3 DNA reads as TGTGCCAGCAGCCTCCGACGGGGGAAGGACACCGGGGAGCTGTTTTTT. This translates into CASSLRRGKDTGELFF.

Many counts were recorded for this clonotype. The V and J genes are TRBV20-1 and TRBJ2-2, with D possibly being TRBD2 (5 bases). Germline V gene lookup returns CDR1 DFQATT and CDR2 SNEGSKA (reference sequence). The CDR3 sequence is 12 residues long. Trimming shortened V by 6 bases and J by 5 bases, and 10 bases separated the two germline ends. CDR3: CSATLVTGELFF. CDR3 in DNA: TGCAGTGCGACACTAGTTACCGGGGAGCTGTTTTTT.

This clonotype was detected ten times or more. The J gene is TRBJ1-5, the V gene TRBV30, with D tentatively TRBD1 (5 bases). Trimming took 2 bases from V and 2 from J, leaving 13 bases between them. The CDR3 runs to 15 residues. Germline assignment: CDR1 GTSNPN and CDR2 SVGIG (reference sequence). The CDR3 coding sequence is TGTGCCTGGAGTTTAGTGGGGGACGGCAATCAGCCCCAGCATTTT. The encoded protein is CAWSLVGDGNQPQHF.

V and J are TRBV5-4 and TRBJ2-3; 7 positions agree with TRBD1. Germline lookup yields CDR1 SGHNT and CDR2 YYREEE (reference sequence). This CDR3 has 13 amino acids. V was clipped by 4 bases and J by 5 bases; unmatched bases: 4. The chain's CDR3 is CASSKGQQDTQYF. The CDR3 bases are TGTGCCAGCAGCAAGGGACAGCAAGATACGCAGTATTTT.

At least ten counts were recorded for this clonotype. This is likely a read error, given that the CDR3 carries no conserved phenylalanine or tryptophan at its end. The limits of the CDR3 on the DNA are not certain, so only TCRdb's listed CDR3 is given. V is TRBV6-2 or TRBV6-3 and J is TRBJ1-2. The V gene's germline CDR1 is MNHEY and CDR2 SVGEGT. The CDR3 is made up of 14 amino acids, end residues included. The CDR3 protein is CASNEGSSRRLDFV.

This clonotype was observed many times. The chain carries TRBV19 and TRBJ2-7, with 10 bases fitting TRBD1. Germline lookup yields CDR1 LNHDA and CDR2 SQIVND (reference sequence). Trimming at V came to 5 bases and at J to 2 bases, leaving 6 bases not matched to a gene. The CDR3 runs to 15 residues. The CDR3 loop reads CASSSGTGVAYEQYF. The DNA for the CDR3 is TGTGCCAGTAGTTCGGGGACAGGGGTTGCCTACGAGCAGTACTTC.

Remarks on this clonotype: It may be a read error: a sequence one base away is much more abundant. The V and J genes are TRBV20-1 and TRBJ2-3; a possible D gene is TRBD2 (7 bases). Germline CDR1 is DFQATT and CDR2 is SNEGSKA (reference sequence). The CDR3 extends over 15 amino acids. In DNA, the CDR3 is TGCATTGCTAGAGATCTGGCGGGGGCCGCAGATACGCAGTATTTT. Translating gives CIARDLAGAADTQYF.

This clonotype has at least ten counts. V is TRBV4-3 and J is TRBJ1-5, with 8 bases lining up with TRBD1. The CDR3 runs to 15 residues. V shed 6 bases, J shed 0 bases, and the junction held 4 bases outside the gene matches. Germline lookup yields CDR1 LGHNA and CDR2 YSLEER. For the CDR3, the DNA is TGCGCCAGCAGTCGAGACAGGGGTAGCAATCAGCCCCAGCATTTT. Amino acids: CASSRDRGSNQPQHF.

With regard to this clonotype: A much larger clone differs by one base, so this may be a read error. This chain uses TRBV7-2 with TRBJ1-2; 8 bases match TRBD1. The V segment lost 8 bases and the J segment 7 bases; nucleotides outside the gene matches: 9. The CDR3 runs 13 residues. Germline CDR1 is SGHTA and CDR2 is FQGNSA. CDR3 coding DNA: TGTGCCAGCGGCCCTGGACAGGGTTTTGGCTACACCTTC. Its protein is CASGPGQGFGYTF.

This clonotype was detected many times. The chain joins TRBV5-1 to TRBJ1-1; a weak D match, TRBD1 (6 bases). Germline CDR1 is SGHRS and CDR2 is YFSETQ. Trimming left V 2 bases short and J 4 bases short, with 15 bases between. The CDR3 consists of 15 residues. CDR3: CASSLTGWGVTEAFF. The CDR3, as DNA: TGCGCCAGCAGCTTAACAGGGTGGGGCGTCACTGAAGCTTTCTTT.